This passage covers 18 T cell receptor beta chains from one sample sequenced in a study of T cells after yellow fever vaccination. Via MiXCR, TCRdb re-called the 5' RACE reads, giving one row per CDR3 protein. Of approximately 600,000 distinct CDR3 sequences listed, around 12% are singletons. Sequencing used PBMCs, obtained on the day of the yellow fever booster vaccination. The source of these receptors is a man in his thirties or forties who received the YFV17D yellow fever vaccine.

In its sample, this clonotype was seen a few times. The rearrangement joins TRBV20-1 to TRBJ2-1; the D gene is possibly TRBD1 (5 bases). Germline-derived CDR1 and CDR2 are DFQATT and SNEGSKA (reference sequence). This CDR3 is 12 amino acids long. V gave up 3 bases and J gave up 9 bases, with 12 bases separating them. For the CDR3, the DNA is TGCAGTGCTAGGGGTGACAGAGGTGAGCAGTTCTTC. This sequence encodes CSARGDRGEQFF.

The chain combines TRBV7-2 with TRBJ1-2, with 7 nucleotides matching TRBD1. Germline V gene lookup returns CDR1 SGHTA and CDR2 FQGNSA. J lost 8 bases, V lost 7 bases, and 13 bases had no gene match. This CDR3 contains 14 residues. The DNA for the CDR3 is TGTGCCAGCACCATAGAGAGGGGGCGATACGGCTACACCTTC. It specifies CASTIERGRYGYTF. The complete variable domain, with remaining parts taken from reference TRBV7-2 and TRBJ1-2, reads GAGVSQSPSNKVTEKGKDVELRCDPISGHTALYWYRQSLGQGLEFLIYFQGNSAPDKSGLPSDRFSAERTGGSVSTLTIQRTQQEDSAVYLCASTIERGRYGYTFGSGTRLTVV.

This clonotype was detected a few times. CDR3 residues: CAWSVRLAGGNANRNSYEQYF. The CDR3 DNA reads as TGTGCCTGGAGTGTACGGCTAGCGGGAGGAAACGCCAACCGGAACTCCTACGAGCAGTACTTC. The chain couples TRBV30 to TRBJ2-7, with 11 bases identical to TRBD2. The J segment lost 0 bases and the V segment lost 0 bases, leaving 19 bases of the junction unmatched. The CDR3 spans 21 residues. The germline V gene has CDR1 GTSNPN and CDR2 SVGIG (reference sequence).

This sequence joins TRBV11-2 and TRBJ2-7; D could derive from TRBD1 or TRBD2 (5 bases each). Per the germline V gene, CDR1 is SGHAT and CDR2 is FQNNGV. CDR3 length equals 16 residues. V lost 5 bases and J 3 bases, leaving 20 bases between the germline ends. The CDR3 spells CASSQLVQRGSYEQYF. For the CDR3, the DNA is TGTGCCAGCAGCCAACTCGTCCAGAGGGGCAGCTACGAGCAGTACTTC.

This clonotype was found a few times. This rearrangement joins TRBV29-1 to TRBJ2-1; 14 bases line up with TRBD2. V trimming: 6 bases; J trimming: 15 bases; junction bases outside the gene matches: 16. This CDR3 region has 15 residues. Germline-derived CDR1 and CDR2 are SQVTM and ANQGSEA. CDR3 sequence reads: CSVFRPGTSGSRLFF. The CDR3 coding sequence is TGCAGCGTATTCCGCCCTGGGACTAGCGGGAGCAGACTGTTCTTC.

The J gene is TRBJ2-7, the V gene TRBV7-2, with a weak D call TRBD2 (5 bases). V was trimmed by 2 bases and J by 6 bases, leaving 11 bases between them. The V gene's germline CDR1 is SGHTA and CDR2 FQGNSA. This CDR3 is 13 amino acids long. The CDR3 DNA reads as TGTGCCAGCAGCTTATCGTGGAGGAGCGAGCAGTACTTC. Amino acids: CASSLSWRSEQYF.

This clonotype showed up just a few times. Sequence at one end of the junction differs from germline and may be a read error. The gene calls are TRBV24-1 and TRBJ1-3; no reliable D call. The CDR3 is 9 residues long. Germline CDR1 reads KGHDR; CDR2 reads SFDVKD. The CDR3 is CATSFPTLF. CDR3 in DNA: TGTGCCACCAGTTTCCCAACGCTTTTT.

The gene calls are TRBV27 and TRBJ2-5; 10 positions agree with TRBD2. This CDR3 is 19 amino acids long. V lost 2 bases to trimming and J lost 1 base; unmatched junction nucleotides: 13. The germline V gene encodes CDR1 MNHEY and CDR2 SMNVEV (reference sequence). The CDR3 sequence is CASSLGSRPGLATQETQYF. CDR3 nucleotide sequence: TGTGCCAGCAGTTTAGGCAGCCGTCCGGGACTAGCGACCCAAGAGACCCAGTACTTC.

The genes are TRBV30 and TRBJ2-3; a weak D match, TRBD1 (5 bases). The CDR3 has 14 residues. Germline V CDR1 and CDR2: GTSNPN, SVGIG (reference sequence). V gave up 0 bases and J gave up 2 bases, with 9 bases separating them. The CDR3 coding sequence is TGTGCCTGGAGTGTAGGGGCTTCCACAGATACGCAGTATTTT. Its protein product is CAWSVGASTDTQYF.

This chain uses TRBV6-5 with TRBJ2-3; no reliable D call. The germline V gene encodes CDR1 MNHEY and CDR2 SVGAGI. The CDR3 has 14 amino acids. Trimming removed 2 bases at V and 6 bases at J, with 12 bases between. The CDR3 region is CASSYGVLADTQYF. CDR3 in DNA: TGTGCCAGCAGTTACGGAGTACTTGCGGATACGCAGTATTTT.

This chain joins TRBV27 and TRBJ2-2; TRBD1 is a possible D gene (5 bases). Trimming left V 0 bases short and J 7 bases short, with 9 bases between. Germline loops: CDR1 MNHEY, CDR2 SMNVEV (reference sequence). The length of the CDR3 is 14 residues. The CDR3 nucleotides are TGTGCCAGCAGTTTATCGACAGAGGTCGGGGAGCTGTTTTTT. Protein sequence: CASSLSTEVGELFF.

CDR3 bases: TGCGCCAGCAGCCCCTCGGCGGGGGGAGTTGGAAAAGATACGCAGTATTTT. Protein: CASSPSAGGVGKDTQYF. This sequence joins TRBV5-1 and TRBJ2-3, with 8 bases identical to TRBD2. This CDR3 spans 17 amino acids. After removal of 4 bases from V and 5 bases from J, the junction contained 15 bases not matched to a gene. Germline CDR1 SGHRS, CDR2 YFSETQ.

This clonotype was picked up a small number of times. The rearrangement joins TRBV29-1 to TRBJ2-1, with TRBD2 matching 14 bases. This CDR3 comprises 14 residues. After removal of 7 bases from V and 8 bases from J, the junction contained 7 bases not matched to a gene. Germline V gene data show CDR1 as SQVTM and CDR2 as ANQGSEA. CDR3 in DNA: TGCAGCGGTGGACTAGCGGGAGGCTTGTATGAGCAGTTCTTC. Its protein is CSGGLAGGLYEQFF.

J is TRBJ2-1 and V is TRBV6-2 or TRBV6-3; D not resolved. Germline V gene data show CDR1 as MNHEY and CDR2 as SVGEGT. This CDR3 spans 15 amino acids. V dropped 5 bases and J dropped 5 bases, with 16 bases sitting between them. This CDR3 reads CASSKDLWPHNEQFF. Written as DNA, the CDR3 is TGTGCCAGCAGTAAGGACCTTTGGCCTCACAATGAGCAGTTCTTC.

V and J are TRBV7-2 and TRBJ2-5; 9 bases line up with TRBD2. Unmatched junction bases numbered 9, after V lost 2 bases and J lost 2 bases. The CDR3 spans 17 residues. The V gene's germline CDR1 is SGHTA and CDR2 FQGNSA. In DNA form, the CDR3 reads TGTGCCAGCAGCTTATTTAAAAGCGGGAGGCGGCAAGAGACCCAGTACTTC. It codes for CASSLFKSGRRQETQYF. Based on the CDR3 plus reference TRBV7-2 and TRBJ2-5, the full variable domain is GAGVSQSPSNKVTEKGKDVELRCDPISGHTALYWYRQSLGQGLEFLIYFQGNSAPDKSGLPSDRFSAERTGGSVSTLTIQRTQQEDSAVYLCASSLFKSGRRQETQYFGPGTRLLVL.

This clonotype was picked up a small number of times. The chain couples TRBV20-1 to TRBJ2-2, with unresolved D. The CDR3 consists of 15 residues. Trimming shortened V by 4 bases and J by 0 bases, and 12 bases separated the two germline ends. CDR1 and CDR2 from the germline V gene are DFQATT and SNEGSKA (reference sequence). The CDR3 DNA reads TGCAGTGCTATTATCACCACAACGAACACCGGGGAGCTGTTTTTT. Protein sequence: CSAIITTTNTGELFF.

Many counts were recorded for this clonotype. Sequence at one end of the junction differs from germline and may be a read error. The chain uses TRBV12-3 or TRBV12-4 and TRBJ2-7; D remains unclear. CDR3 length: 14 amino acids. Written as DNA, the CDR3 is TGTGCCAGCAGCTTAGGATTGGCCCCCTACGAGCAGTACTTC. Amino acids: CASSLGLAPYEQYF.

This clonotype has more than one count but fewer than ten. The gene calls are TRBV18 and TRBJ1-5, with 9 bases matching TRBD1. Germline values: CDR1 KGHSH, CDR2 LQKENI. The CDR3 spans 14 residues. With 2 bases clipped from V and 6 bases from J, the junction kept 2 bases outside the gene matches. This CDR3 is CASSPNRGLQPQHF. The CDR3 region has the DNA TGTGCCAGCTCACCAAACAGGGGGCTTCAGCCCCAGCATTTT.